This T cell receptor (beta chain) was documented in a study of response to subunit inactivated influenza vaccine. One entry per CDR3 protein, called by TCRdb with MiXCR from the RT-PCR reads. The sample yields roughly 500,000 distinct CDR3 sequences, 20% to 25% seen once. Trimming removed 1 base from V and 2 bases from J, with 9 bases in between. Germline V CDR1 and CDR2: SGHNT, YYREEE (reference sequence). This CDR3 comprises 14 residues. These records were also assigned to another study, of T cells expressing NK-cell markers. That source adds: UMIs were included in TCR beta cDNA generated by 5'RACE template switching. Several experiments employed an anti-gamma-delta TCR antibody to confine sorting to alpha-beta TCR T cells. The CD3+CD56-NKG2C+ fraction was also led by these clonotypes in four donors.

The source was CD4+ T cells sorted from PBMCs, collected 11 to 12 days after vaccination. This TCR was recovered from a man aged 45 to 65 who received an inactivated influenza vaccine. V is TRBV5-4 and J is TRBJ2-5; maybe TRBD2 (5 bases). CDR3 DNA sequence: TGTGCCAGCAGCTTGACCGGGAATCAAGAGACCCAGTACTTC. The encoded protein is CASSLTGNQETQYF.